The clone carrying this T cell receptor beta chain was observed at least ten times. The antigen is not known. This CDR3 has 22 amino acids. The germline V gene encodes CDR1 KGHSH and CDR2 LQKENI. Between the trimmed V and J ends, which lost 2 bases and 2 bases, there was a span of 32 bases. This record comes from a study of early T cells in non-severe SARS-CoV-2 infection. Looking at the study overall: The sequenced material was bulk RNA from unsorted whole blood, and its chains were unpaired.

Study outcomes and limitations: There was a bias toward anti-spike CD8 responses in VDJdb matching, which missed private and CD4 specificities.

The protocol attached unique molecular identifiers to individual cDNA molecules. TCRdb re-called the 5' RACE reads through MiXCR, storing one row per CDR3 protein. The table records tens of thousands of distinct CDR3 sequences, 5.5% to 6.5% of them present only once. Material for sequencing was whole blood. The gene calls are TRBV18 and TRBJ2-3; possible D gene TRBD2, 6 bases. The sequence was collected from an adult who was a healthcare worker with PCR-confirmed SARS-CoV-2 infection or an uninfected control (not recorded which). CDR3 protein: CASSPGQINGTRRRGDTDTQYF. The CDR3 DNA reads as TGTGCCAGCTCACCAGGGCAGATCAATGGTACAAGGCGGCGGGGAGACACAGATACGCAGTATTTT.